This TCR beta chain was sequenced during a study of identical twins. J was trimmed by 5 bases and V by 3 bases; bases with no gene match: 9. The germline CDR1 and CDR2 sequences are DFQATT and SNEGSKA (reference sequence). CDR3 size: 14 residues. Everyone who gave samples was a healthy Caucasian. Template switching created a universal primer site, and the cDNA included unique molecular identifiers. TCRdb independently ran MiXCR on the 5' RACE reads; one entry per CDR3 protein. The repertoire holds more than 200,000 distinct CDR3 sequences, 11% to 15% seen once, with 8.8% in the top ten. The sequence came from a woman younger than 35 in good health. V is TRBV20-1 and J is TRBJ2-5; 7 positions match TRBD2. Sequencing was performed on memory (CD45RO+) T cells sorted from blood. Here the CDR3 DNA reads TGCAGTGCTAGGTCCCAGGCGGGAGCGGAGACCCAGTACTTC. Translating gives CSARSQAGAETQYF.